The rows below give T cell receptor beta chains drawn from one sample of a study of T cell clones after liver transplantation. Libraries were prepared by immunoSEQ multiplex PCR; TCRdb keeps only in-frame clonotypes and omits some of them. The data hold 80,000 or so clones, with roughly 85% observed a single time. The sequencing here drew on CD4+ T cells from blood, taken approximately 45 months after liver transplant. Source of these receptors: a human patient who received a liver transplant. The graft donor may have contributed some T cells. Each CDR3 is given with its conserved first and last residue. Each record gives: J gene, V gene, D gene, clone size, CDR3 DNA, CDR3 protein. A D gene is named only where the DNA matches it firmly. Clone size is shown for a subset of rows, as once, few, many or a class of expanded clone.

TRBJ2-3 TRBV2 NA NA TGTGCCAGCAGTGGGACTCTTTATACGCAGTATTTT CASSGTLYTQYF
TRBJ1-1 TRBV7-9 TRBD1 NA TGTGCCAGCAGTTCCTTGGACAGGGTCAACACTGAAGCTTTCTTT CASSSLDRVNTEAFF
TRBJ1-3 TRBV11-2 NA NA TGTGCCAGCAGCCCCGAGGTCCCCAGATCGGGAAACACCATATATTTT CASSPEVPRSGNTIYF
TRBJ2-7 TRBV6-1 NA NA TGTGCCAGCAGGGGGGGTGGATACGAGCAGTACTTC CASRGGGYEQYF
TRBJ1-1 TRBV6-5 NA NA TGTGCCAGCAGTTACATTTATACCACTGAAGCTTTCTTT CASSYIYTTEAFF
TRBJ1-4 TRBV7-8 TRBD1 NA TGTGCCAGCAGCTTAGTGCAGGGGGCGGGAGAAAAACTGTTTTTT CASSLVQGAGEKLFF
TRBJ2-7 TRBV2 NA NA TGTGCCAGCAGTGATGCGGGACCCAAGGCCTACGAGCAGTACTTC CASSDAGPKAYEQYF
TRBJ1-2 TRBV19 NA NA TGTGCCAGTAGTACGCAGGACTATGGCTACACCTTC CASSTQDYGYTF
TRBJ2-2 TRBV28 NA NA TGTGCCAGCAGTTCCCCGAGGGGAGGGGGAACCGGGGAGCTGTTTTTT CASSSPRGGGTGELFF
TRBJ1-2 TRBV19 TRBD1 NA TGTGCCAGTAGTTCCTGGACAGGGGGCAGCTATGGCTACACCTTC CASSSWTGGSYGYTF
TRBJ2-1 TRBV5-1 NA NA TGCGCCAGCAGCGAGGACCCTCCTCCCGCTAATGAGCAGTTCTTC CASSEDPPPANEQFF
TRBJ1-5 TRBV2 NA NA TGTGCCAGCAGCCGACGGAATAGCAATCAGCCCCAGCATTTT CASSRRNSNQPQHF
TRBJ2-1 TRBV5-1 NA NA TGCGCCAGCAGCACCCCCGACAGCAATGAGCAGTTCTTC CASSTPDSNEQFF
TRBJ1-5 TRBV6-5 NA NA TGTGCCAGCAGTGGAGGAGGGTATAGCAATCAGCCCCAGCATTTT CASSGGGYSNQPQHF
TRBJ2-7 TRBV28 NA NA TGTGCCAGCAGCATGGGTACCGGGACACATTCCTACGAGCAGTACTTC CASSMGTGTHSYEQYF
TRBJ2-2 TRBV11-3 NA NA TGTGCCAGCAGCTTAGTTCGGGGTAACACCGGGGAGCTGTTTTTT CASSLVRGNTGELFF
TRBJ2-1 TRBV6-1 NA NA TGTGCCAGCAGTACCCGGACACGGACGGACAATGAGCAGTTCTTC CASSTRTRTDNEQFF
TRBJ1-4 TRBV5-6 NA NA TGTGCCAGCAGCGTCAGGGGAAGGGCTGAAAAACTGTTTTTT CASSVRGRAEKLFF
TRBJ2-4 TRBV15 NA few TGTGCCACCATGAGGGGGGCCAAAAACATTCAGTACTTC CATMRGAKNIQYF
TRBJ2-3 TRBV2 TRBD2 NA TGTGCCAGCATGCTAGCGGGAGTTCAAGATACGCAGTATTTT CASMLAGVQDTQYF
TRBJ1-2 TRBV6-5 NA NA TGTGCCAGCAGTTACTCGAAGCAGGGTCACTATGGCTACACCTTC CASSYSKQGHYGYTF
TRBJ1-2 TRBV28 NA NA TGTGCCAGCACAGCGGGAAACTATGGCTACACCTTC CASTAGNYGYTF
TRBJ2-5 TRBV7-8 TRBD1 NA TGTGCCAGCAGCTTAATGACAGGGGGACGGGGGTGGACCCAGTACTTC CASSLMTGGRGWTQYF
TRBJ2-5 TRBV7-9 NA NA TGTGCCAGCAGCTTAGCCAGCCTCGGGGAGACCCAGTACTTC CASSLASLGETQYF
TRBJ1-5 TRBV7-2 TRBD1 NA TGTGCCAGCAGCACGCAGGGGGCGGGTCAGCCCCAGCATTTT CASSTQGAGQPQHF
TRBJ1-5 TRBV19 NA NA TGTGCCAGTAGTGACAGCATAAACCTTAATCAGCCCCAGCATTTT CASSDSINLNQPQHF